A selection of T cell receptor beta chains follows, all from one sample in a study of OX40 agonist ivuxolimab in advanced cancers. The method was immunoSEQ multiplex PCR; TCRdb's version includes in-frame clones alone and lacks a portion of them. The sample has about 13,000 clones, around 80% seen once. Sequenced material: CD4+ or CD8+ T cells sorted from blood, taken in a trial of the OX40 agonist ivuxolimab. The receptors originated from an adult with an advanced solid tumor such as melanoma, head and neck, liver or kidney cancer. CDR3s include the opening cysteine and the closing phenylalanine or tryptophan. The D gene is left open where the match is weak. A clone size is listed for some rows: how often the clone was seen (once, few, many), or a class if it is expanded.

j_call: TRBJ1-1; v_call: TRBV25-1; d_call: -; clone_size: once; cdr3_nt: TGTGCCAGCAGTGATAAGACACTGAACACTGAAGCTTTCTTT; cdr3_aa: CASSDKTLNTEAFF
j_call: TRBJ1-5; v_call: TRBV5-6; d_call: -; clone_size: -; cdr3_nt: TGTGCCAGCAGCTACAGGAGATCCAAAGGACAGCCCCAGCATTTT; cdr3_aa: CASSYRRSKGQPQHF
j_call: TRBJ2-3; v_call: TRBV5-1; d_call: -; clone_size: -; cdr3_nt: TGCGCCAGCAGATTGTGGGGGGCTAGCACAGATACGCAGTATTTT; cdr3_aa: CASRLWGASTDTQYF
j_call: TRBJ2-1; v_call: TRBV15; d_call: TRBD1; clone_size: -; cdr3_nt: TGTGCCACCAGCAGAGATCGGTCAGGGGGTTACAATGAGCAGTTCTTC; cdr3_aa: CATSRDRSGGYNEQFF
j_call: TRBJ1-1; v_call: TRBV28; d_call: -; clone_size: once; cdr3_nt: TGTGCCAGCAGCCTAAGGAGGGGAATCGGCACTGAAGCTTTCTTT; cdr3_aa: CASSLRRGIGTEAFF
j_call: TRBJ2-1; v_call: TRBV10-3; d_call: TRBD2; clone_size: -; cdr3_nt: TGTGCCATCAGTGAGCCCGTCGTGGGCGGGGGGGTAGATGAGCAGTTCTTC; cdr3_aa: CAISEPVVGGGVDEQFF
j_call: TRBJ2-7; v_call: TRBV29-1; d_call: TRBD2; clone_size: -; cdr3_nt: TGCAGCGGCTGGGGGGGGAATACCTACGAGCAGTACTTC; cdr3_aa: CSGWGGNTYEQYF
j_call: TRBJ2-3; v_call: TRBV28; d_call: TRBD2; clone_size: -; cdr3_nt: TGTGCCAGCAGTTTCACTAGCGAGGATACGCAGTATTTT; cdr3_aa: CASSFTSEDTQYF
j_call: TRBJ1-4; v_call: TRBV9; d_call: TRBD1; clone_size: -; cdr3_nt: TGTGCCAGCAGCGTAGAGGGGGCCGATGAAAAACTGTTTTTT; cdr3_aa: CASSVEGADEKLFF
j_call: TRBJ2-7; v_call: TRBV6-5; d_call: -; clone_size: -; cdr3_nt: TGTGCCAGCAGTTACTCGGACAACTTCTACGAGCAGTACTTC; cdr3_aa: CASSYSDNFYEQYF
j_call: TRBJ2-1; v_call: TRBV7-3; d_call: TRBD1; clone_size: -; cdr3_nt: TGTGCCAGCAGCTGGACAGGGTATGATGAGCAGTTCTTC; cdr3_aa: CASSWTGYDEQFF
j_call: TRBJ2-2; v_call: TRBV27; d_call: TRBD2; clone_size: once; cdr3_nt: TGTGCCAGCAGTGTCAGACTAGCGGGGGGCACCGGGGAGCTGTTTTTT; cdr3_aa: CASSVRLAGGTGELFF
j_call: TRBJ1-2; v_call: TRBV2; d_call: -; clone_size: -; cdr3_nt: TGTGCCAGCAGCGTTAGGGGAGTCTATGGCTACACCTTC; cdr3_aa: CASSVRGVYGYTF
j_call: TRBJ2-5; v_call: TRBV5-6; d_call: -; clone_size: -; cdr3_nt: TGTGCCAGCAGCTTGGCGGGGCGAGAGACCCAGTACTTC; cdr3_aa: CASSLAGRETQYF
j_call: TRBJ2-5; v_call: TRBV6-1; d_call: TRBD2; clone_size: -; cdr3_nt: TGTGCCAGCAGTGTTTGGGCGGGAGGCCAGGAGACCCAGTACTTC; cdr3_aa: CASSVWAGGQETQYF
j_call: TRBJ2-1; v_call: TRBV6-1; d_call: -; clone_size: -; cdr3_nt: TGTGCCAGCAGTGCGGGGGCTCACAATGAGCAGTTCTTC; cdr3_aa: CASSAGAHNEQFF
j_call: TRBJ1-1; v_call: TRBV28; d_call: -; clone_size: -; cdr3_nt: TGTGCCAGCAGTTTTTCCGACACGGGGAACGGGGAAGCTTTCTTT; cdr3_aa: CASSFSDTGNGEAFF
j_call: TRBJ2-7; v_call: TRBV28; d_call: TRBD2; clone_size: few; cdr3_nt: TGTGCCAGCAGTTTAGGGCTAGCGGGAGAGTACGAGCAGTACTTC; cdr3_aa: CASSLGLAGEYEQYF
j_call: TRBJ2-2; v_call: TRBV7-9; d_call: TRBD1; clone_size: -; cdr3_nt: TGTGCCAGCAGCTCCCGGGACAGGGGAAACACCGGGGAGCTGTTTTTT; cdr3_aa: CASSSRDRGNTGELFF
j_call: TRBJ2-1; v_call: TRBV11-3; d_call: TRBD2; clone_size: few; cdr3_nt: TGTGCCAGCAGCTTAGGTTCTAATAGCGGGGGGTCCTACAATGAGCAGTTCTTC; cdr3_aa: CASSLGSNSGGSYNEQFF
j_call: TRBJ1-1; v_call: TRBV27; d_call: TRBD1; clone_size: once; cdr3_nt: TGTGCCAGCAGTTTTCTGACAGGGAGGACTGAAGCTTTCTTT; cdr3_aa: CASSFLTGRTEAFF
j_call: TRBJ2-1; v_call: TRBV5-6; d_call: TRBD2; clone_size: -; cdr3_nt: TGTGCCAGCAGTTGGCTTGCGGGGGGAACTTACAATGAGCAGTTCTTC; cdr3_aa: CASSWLAGGTYNEQFF
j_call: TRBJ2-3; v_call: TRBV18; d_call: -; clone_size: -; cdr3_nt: TGTGCCAGCGCCCCTAGCGGCACAGATACGCAGTATTTT; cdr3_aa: CASAPSGTDTQYF
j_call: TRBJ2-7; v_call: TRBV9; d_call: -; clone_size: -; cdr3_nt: TGTGCCAGCAGCCCCTACAGTTCTAGCTCCTACGAGCAGTACTTC; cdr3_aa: CASSPYSSSSYEQYF
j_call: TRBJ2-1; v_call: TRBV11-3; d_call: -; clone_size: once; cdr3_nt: TGTGCCAGCAGCTTAAGGCGGGTGGGAGGAAGTGAGCAGTTCTTC; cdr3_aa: CASSLRRVGGSEQFF
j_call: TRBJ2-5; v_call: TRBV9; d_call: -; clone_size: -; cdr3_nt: TGTGCCAGCAGCGTAGGGGAAAACAGGTACCAAGAGACCCAGTACTTC; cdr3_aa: CASSVGENRYQETQYF
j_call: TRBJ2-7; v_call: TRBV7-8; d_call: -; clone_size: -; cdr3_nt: TGTGCCAGCAGTAAAAACAGGGCAGCGGACTCCTACGAGCAGTACTTC; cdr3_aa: CASSKNRAADSYEQYF
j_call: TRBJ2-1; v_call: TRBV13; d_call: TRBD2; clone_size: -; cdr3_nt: TGTGCCAGCAGCACAACTAGCGGAAGCTCCTACAATGAGCAGTTCTTC; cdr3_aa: CASSTTSGSSYNEQFF
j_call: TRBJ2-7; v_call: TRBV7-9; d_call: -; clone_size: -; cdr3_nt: TGTGCCAGCAGCTCGACAGCGGTGGACGAGCAGTACTTC; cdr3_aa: CASSSTAVDEQYF
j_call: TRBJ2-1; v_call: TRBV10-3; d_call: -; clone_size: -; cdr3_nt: TGTGCCATCAGTGAGTCGGTAGCCCCGGACAATGAGCAGTTCTTC; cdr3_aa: CAISESVAPDNEQFF
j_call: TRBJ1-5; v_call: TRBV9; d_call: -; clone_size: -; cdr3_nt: TGTGCCAGCAGCGCCGAAGGACAGTACAATCAGCCCCAGCATTTT; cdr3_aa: CASSAEGQYNQPQHF
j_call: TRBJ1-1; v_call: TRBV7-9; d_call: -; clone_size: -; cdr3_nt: TGTGCCAGCATCCTAGGGTCCGGAGAAGCTTTCTTT; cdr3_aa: CASILGSGEAFF
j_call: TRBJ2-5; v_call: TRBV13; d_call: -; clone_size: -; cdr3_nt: TGTGCCAGCAGCCCCCGGAAGAGCCAAGAGACCCAGTACTTC; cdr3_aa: CASSPRKSQETQYF
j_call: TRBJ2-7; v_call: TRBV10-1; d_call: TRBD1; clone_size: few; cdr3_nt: TGCGCCAGCAGTGAGGGGACAGTCTACGAGCAGTACTTC; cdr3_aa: CASSEGTVYEQYF
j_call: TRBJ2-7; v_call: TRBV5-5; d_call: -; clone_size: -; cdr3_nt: TGTGCCAGCAGCTGGTGGGACCAGGGGCTCGAGCAGTACTTC; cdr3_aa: CASSWWDQGLEQYF
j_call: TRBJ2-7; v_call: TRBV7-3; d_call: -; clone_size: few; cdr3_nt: TGTGCCAGCAGCTTCCCAGGGGACGAGCAGTACTTC; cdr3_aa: CASSFPGDEQYF
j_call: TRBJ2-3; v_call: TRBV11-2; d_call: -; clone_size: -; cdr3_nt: TGTGCCAGCAGCTTATTGGGAAGGGGGGGCCGACTTCCAGATACGCAGTATTTT; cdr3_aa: CASSLLGRGGRLPDTQYF
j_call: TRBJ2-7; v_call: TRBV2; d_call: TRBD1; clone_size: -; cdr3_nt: TGTGCCAGCAGAGACCCCGGGACAGGGGAGTACGAGCAGTACTTC; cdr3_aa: CASRDPGTGEYEQYF
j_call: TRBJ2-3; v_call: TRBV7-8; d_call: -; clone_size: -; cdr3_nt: TGTGCCAGCAGCCACATCCCCGATACGCAGTATTTT; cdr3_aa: CASSHIPDTQYF
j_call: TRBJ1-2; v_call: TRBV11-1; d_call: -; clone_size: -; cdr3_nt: TGTGCCAGCAGCCCTACCGCCGAGACAGGCTATGGCTACACCTTC; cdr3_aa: CASSPTAETGYGYTF
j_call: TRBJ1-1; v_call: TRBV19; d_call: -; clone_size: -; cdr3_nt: TGTGCCAGTAGTATACCGTTTGGCAGGGGCACTGAAGCTTTCTTT; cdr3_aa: CASSIPFGRGTEAFF
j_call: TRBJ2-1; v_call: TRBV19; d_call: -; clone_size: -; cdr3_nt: TGTGCCAGTAGTAGGGATCCCCCGGAAAGGGAAGGAAATGAGCAGTTCTTC; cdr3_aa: CASSRDPPEREGNEQFF
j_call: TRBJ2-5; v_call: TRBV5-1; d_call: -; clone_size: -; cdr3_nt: TGCGCCAGCAGCTTGCCCGGAAGACAAGAGACCCAGTACTTC; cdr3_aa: CASSLPGRQETQYF
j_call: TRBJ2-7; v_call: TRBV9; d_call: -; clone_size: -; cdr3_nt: TGTGCCAGCAGCGTAGCTACTGGGTCTTCCTACGAGCAGTACTTC; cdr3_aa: CASSVATGSSYEQYF
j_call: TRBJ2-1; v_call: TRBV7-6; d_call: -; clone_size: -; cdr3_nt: TGTGCCAGCAGCTCCACCTGGGGCAGCTACAATGAGCAGTTCTTC; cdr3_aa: CASSSTWGSYNEQFF